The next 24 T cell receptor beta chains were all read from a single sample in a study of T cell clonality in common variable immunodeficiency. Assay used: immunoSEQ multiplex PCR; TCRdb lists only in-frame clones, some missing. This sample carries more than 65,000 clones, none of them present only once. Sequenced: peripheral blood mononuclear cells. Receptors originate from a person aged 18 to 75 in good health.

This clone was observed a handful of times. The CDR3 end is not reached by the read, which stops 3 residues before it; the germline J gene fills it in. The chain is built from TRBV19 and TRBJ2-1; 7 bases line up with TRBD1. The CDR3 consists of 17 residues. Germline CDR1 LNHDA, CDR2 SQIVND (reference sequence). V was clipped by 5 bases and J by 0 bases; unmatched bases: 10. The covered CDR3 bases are TGTGCCAGTAGTCTTCTTAAGACAGGGAGCTCCTACAATGAG. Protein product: CASSLLKTGSSYNE. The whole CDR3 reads CASSLLKTGSSYNEQFF.

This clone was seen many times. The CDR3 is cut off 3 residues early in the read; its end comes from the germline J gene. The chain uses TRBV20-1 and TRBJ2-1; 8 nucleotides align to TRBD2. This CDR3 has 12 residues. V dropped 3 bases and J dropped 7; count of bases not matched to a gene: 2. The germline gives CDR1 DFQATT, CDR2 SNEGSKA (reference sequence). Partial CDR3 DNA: TGCAGTGCTAGCCTAGCGGGTAATGAG. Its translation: CSASLAGNE. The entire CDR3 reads CSASLAGNEQFF.

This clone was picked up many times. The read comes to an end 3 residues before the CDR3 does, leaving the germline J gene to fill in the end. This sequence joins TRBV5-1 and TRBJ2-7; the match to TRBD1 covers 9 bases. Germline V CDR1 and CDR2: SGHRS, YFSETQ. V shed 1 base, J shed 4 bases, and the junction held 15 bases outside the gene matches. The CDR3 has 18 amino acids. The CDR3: CASSLNFMGTGNLYEQYF. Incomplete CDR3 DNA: TGCGCCAGCAGCTTGAATTTTATGGGGACAGGGAACCTTTACGAG.

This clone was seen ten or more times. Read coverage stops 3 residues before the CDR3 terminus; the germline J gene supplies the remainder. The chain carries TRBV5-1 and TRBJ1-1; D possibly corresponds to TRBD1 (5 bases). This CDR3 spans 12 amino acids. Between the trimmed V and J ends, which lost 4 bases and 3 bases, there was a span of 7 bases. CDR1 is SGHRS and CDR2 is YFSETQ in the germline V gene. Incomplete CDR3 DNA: TGCGCCAGCAGCCGAGGGGACACTGAA. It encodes CASSRGDTE. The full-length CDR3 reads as CASSRGDTEAFF.

CDR3 sequence reads: CSAPRLGSIYNEQFF. CDR3 DNA (partial): TGCAGTGCACCTCGTCTAGGTTCAATCTACAATGAG. V is TRBV20-1 and J is TRBJ2-1; no firm D call. The CDR3 extends 3 residues past the end of the read, so its final part is completed from the germline J gene. V was shortened by 6 bases and J by 3 bases, with 18 bases between the two germline ends. The germline CDR1 and CDR2 sequences are DFQATT and SNEGSKA (reference sequence). The CDR3 loop spans 15 amino acids.

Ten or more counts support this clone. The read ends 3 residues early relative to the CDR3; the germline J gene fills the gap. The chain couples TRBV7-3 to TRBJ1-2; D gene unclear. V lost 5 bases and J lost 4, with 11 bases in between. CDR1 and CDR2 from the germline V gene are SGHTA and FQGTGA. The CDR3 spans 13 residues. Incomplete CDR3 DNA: TGTGCCAGCAGCCTAAGTTGGGCCTATGGC. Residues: CASSLSWAYG. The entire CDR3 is CASSLSWAYGYTF.

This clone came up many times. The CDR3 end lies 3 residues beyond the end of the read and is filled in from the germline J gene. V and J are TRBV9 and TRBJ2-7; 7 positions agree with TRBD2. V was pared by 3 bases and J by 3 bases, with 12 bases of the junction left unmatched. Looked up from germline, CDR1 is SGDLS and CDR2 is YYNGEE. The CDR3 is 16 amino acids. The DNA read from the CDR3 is TGTGCCAGCAGCGGAGGGCATCGGGGGGAATACTACGAG. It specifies CASSGGHRGEYYE. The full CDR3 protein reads CASSGGHRGEYYEQYF.

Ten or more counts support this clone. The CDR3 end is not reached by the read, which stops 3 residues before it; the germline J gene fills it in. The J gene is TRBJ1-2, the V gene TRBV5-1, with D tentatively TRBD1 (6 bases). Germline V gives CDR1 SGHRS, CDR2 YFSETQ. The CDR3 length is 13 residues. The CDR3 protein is CASSLDGGGGYTF. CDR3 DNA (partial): TGCGCCAGCAGTTTAGACGGAGGGGGAGGC. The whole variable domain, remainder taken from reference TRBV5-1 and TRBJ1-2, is KAGVTQTPRYLIKTRGQQVTLSCSPISGHRSVSWYQQTPGQGLQFLFEYFSETQRNKGNFPGRFSGRQFSNSRSEMNVSTLELGDSALYLCASSLDGGGGYTFGSGTRLTVV.

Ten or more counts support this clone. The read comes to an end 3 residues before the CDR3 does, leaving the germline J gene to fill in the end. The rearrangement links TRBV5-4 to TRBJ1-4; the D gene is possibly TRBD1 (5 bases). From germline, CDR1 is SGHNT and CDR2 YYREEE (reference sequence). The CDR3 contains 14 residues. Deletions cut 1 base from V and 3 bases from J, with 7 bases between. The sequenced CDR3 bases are TGTGCCAGCAGCTTGACAGGCTCTAATGAAAAA. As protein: CASSLTGSNEK. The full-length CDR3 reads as CASSLTGSNEKLFF.

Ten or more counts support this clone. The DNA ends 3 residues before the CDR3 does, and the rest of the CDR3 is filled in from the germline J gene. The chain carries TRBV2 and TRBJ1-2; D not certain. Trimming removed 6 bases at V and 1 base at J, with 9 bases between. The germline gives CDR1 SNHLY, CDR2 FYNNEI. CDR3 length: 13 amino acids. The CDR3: CASRRAVNYGYTF. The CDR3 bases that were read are TGTGCCAGCAGGAGGGCAGTTAACTATGGC.

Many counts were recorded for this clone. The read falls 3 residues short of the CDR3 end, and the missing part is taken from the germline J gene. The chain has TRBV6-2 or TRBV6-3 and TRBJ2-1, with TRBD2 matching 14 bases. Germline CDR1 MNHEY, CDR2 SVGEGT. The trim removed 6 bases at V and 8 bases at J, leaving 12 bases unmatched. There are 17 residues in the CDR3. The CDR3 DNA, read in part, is TGTGCCAGCAGCCGTTACGGGGGACTAGCGGGAGACCATGAG. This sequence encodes CASSRYGGLAGDHE. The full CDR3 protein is CASSRYGGLAGDHEQFF.

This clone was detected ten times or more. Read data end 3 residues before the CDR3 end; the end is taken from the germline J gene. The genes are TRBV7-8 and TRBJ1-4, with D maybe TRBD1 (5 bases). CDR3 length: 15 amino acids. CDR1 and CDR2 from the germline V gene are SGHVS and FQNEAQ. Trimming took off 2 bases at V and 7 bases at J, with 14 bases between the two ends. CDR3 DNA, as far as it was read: TGTGCCAGCAGCTTATCTCAGGGCAGTACTGAAAAA. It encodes CASSLSQGSTEK. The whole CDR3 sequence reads CASSLSQGSTEKLFF.

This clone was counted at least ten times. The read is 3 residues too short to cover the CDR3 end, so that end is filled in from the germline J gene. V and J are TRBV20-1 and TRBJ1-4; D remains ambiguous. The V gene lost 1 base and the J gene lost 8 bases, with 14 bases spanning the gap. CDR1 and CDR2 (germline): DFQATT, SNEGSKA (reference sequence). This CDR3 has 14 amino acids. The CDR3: CSARVGASMEKLFF. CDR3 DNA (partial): TGCAGTGCTAGAGTGGGCGCCTCGATGGAAAAA.

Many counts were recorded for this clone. This CDR3 is CASSIFQGSSNEQFF. The CDR3 DNA, read in part, is TGTGCCAGTAGTATCTTTCAGGGTAGCAGCAATGAG. This chain links TRBV19 with TRBJ2-1; perhaps TRBD1 as D (5 bases). The observed sequence ends 3 residues before the CDR3 terminus, with the missing tail filled in from the germline J gene. The CDR3 extends over 15 amino acids. CDR1 is LNHDA, CDR2 SQIVND, per germline (reference sequence). Trimming took 3 bases from V and 6 from J, leaving 15 bases between them.

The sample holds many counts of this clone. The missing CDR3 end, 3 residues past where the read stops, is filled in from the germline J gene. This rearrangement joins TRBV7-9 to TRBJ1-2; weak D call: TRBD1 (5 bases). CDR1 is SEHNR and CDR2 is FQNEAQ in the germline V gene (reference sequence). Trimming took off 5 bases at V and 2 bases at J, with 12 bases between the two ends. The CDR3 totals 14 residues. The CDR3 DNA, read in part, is TGTGCCAGCAGCCCTACAGACAGAAACTATGGC. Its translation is CASSPTDRNYG. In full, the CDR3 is CASSPTDRNYGYTF.

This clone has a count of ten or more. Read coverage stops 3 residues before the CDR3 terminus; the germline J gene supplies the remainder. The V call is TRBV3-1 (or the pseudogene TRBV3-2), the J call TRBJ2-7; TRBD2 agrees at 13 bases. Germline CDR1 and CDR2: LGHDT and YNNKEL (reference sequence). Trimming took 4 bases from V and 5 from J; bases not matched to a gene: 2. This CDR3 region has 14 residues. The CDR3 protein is CASSLGTSGNEQYF. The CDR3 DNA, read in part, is TGTGCCAGCAGCCTCGGGACTAGCGGGAACGAG.

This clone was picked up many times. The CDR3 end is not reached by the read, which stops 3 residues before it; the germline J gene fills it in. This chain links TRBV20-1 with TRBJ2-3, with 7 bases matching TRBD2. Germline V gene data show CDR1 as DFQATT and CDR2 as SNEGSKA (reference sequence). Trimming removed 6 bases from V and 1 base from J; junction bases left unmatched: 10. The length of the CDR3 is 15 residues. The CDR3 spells CSALFGSGGTDTQYF. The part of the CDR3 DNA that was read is TGCAGTGCCTTATTCGGAAGCGGGGGCACAGATACG.

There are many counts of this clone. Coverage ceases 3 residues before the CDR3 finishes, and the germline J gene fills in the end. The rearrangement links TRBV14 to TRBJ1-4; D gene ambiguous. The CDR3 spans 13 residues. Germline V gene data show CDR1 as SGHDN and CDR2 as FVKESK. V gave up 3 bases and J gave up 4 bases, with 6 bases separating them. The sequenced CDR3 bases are TGTGCCAGCAGCCAGGCCAATAATGAAAAA. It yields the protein CASSQANNEK. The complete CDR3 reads CASSQANNEKLFF.

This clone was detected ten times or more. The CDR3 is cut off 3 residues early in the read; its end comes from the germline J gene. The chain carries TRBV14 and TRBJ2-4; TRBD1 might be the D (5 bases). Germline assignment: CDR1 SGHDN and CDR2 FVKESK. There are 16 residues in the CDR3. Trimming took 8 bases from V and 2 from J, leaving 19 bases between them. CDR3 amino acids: CASGPFDSLTKNIQYF. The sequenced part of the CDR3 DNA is TGTGCCAGCGGCCCTTTTGACAGCCTGACCAAAAACATT.

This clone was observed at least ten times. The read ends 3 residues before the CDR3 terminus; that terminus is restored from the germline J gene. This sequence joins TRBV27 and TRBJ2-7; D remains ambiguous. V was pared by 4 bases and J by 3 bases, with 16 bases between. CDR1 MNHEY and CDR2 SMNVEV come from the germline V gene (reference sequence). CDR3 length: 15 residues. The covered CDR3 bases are TGTGCCAGCAGTTCCGGGTCCCCGGCTATCTACGAG. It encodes CASSSGSPAIYE. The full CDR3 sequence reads CASSSGSPAIYEQYF.

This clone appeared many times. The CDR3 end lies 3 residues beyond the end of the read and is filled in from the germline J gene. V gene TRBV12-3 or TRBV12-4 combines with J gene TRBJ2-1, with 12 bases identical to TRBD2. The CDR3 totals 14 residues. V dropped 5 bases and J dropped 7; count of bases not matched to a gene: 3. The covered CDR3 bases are TGTGCCAGCAGTGGACTAGCGGGATTTAATGAG. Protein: CASSGLAGFNE. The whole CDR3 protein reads CASSGLAGFNEQFF.

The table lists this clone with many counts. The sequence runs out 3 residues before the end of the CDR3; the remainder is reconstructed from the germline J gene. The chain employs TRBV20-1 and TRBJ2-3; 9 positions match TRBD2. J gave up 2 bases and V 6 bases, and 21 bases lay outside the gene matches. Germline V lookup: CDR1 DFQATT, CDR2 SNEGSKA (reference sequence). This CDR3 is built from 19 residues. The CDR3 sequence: CSAEGGDKAGGLYTDTQYF. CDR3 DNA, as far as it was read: TGCAGTGCGGAGGGAGGTGACAAAGCGGGAGGATTATACACAGATACG.

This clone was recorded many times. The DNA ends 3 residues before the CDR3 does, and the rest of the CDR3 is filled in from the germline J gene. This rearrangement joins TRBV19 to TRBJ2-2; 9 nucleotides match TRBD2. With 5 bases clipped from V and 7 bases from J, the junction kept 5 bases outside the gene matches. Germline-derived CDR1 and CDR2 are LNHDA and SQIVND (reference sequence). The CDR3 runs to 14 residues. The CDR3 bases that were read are TGTGCCAGTAGTGCCGGGACTAGCAGCGGGGAG. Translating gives CASSAGTSSGE. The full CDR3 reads CASSAGTSSGELFF.

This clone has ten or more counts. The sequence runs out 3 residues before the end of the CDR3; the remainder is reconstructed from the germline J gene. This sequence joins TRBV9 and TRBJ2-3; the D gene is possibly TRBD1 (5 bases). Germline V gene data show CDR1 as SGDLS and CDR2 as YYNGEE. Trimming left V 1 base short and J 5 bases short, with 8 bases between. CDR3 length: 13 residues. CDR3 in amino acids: CASSVQGGDTQYF. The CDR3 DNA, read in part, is TGTGCCAGCAGCGTACAGGGTGGAGATACG.